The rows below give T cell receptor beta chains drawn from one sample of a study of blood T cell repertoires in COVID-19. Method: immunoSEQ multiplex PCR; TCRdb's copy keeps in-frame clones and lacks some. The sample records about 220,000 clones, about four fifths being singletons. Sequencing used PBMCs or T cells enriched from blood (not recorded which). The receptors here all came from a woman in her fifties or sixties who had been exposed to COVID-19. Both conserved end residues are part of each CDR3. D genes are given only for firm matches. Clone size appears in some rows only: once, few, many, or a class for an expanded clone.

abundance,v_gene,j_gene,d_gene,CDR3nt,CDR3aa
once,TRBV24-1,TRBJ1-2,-,TGTGCCACCAGTGAACGAGGGTCCTATGGCTACACCTTC,CATSERGSYGYTF
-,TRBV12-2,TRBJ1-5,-,TGTGCAAGTCGCTTACCACCAGTGGGAGCGAGCAATCAGCCCCAGCATTTT,CASRLPPVGASNQPQHF
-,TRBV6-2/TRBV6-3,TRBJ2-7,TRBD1,TGTGCCAGCAGTTACATGGGATATTCCGGGACAGTCTCCTCCTACGAGCAGTACTTC,CASSYMGYSGTVSSYEQYF
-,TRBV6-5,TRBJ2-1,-,TGTGCCAGCACCCAGGGCAGGTTCGGTATCGATGAGCAGTTCTTC,CASTQGRFGIDEQFF
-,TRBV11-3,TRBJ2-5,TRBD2,TGTGCCAGCAGCCACGGGACTACCTCCGAAGAGACCCAGTACTTC,CASSHGTTSEETQYF
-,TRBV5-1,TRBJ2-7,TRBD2,TGCGCCAGCAGCTTCTCCCCCTTTGGGGGGGTAGCGGGCCTCTACGAGCAGTACTTC,CASSFSPFGGVAGLYEQYF
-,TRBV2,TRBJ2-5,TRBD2,TGTGCCAGCAGTGATCATGGAGGTACTCCGCTAGCGGGGAGCCAAGAGACCCAGTACTTC,CASSDHGGTPLAGSQETQYF
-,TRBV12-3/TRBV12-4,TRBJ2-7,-,TGTGCCAGCAGCCTAGCCTGGGGATACGAGCAGTACTTC,CASSLAWGYEQYF
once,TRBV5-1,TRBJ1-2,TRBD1,TGCGCCAGCAGCATAGGCCGACAGGGCGCCGTTGGCTACACCTTC,CASSIGRQGAVGYTF
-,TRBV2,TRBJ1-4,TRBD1,TGTGCCAGCAGAGAACCCTTACAGGGGAGTAATGAAAAACTGTTTTTT,CASREPLQGSNEKLFF
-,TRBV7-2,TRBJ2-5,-,TGTGCCAGCAGCTTAGAGTACAGGGTGGAGACCCAGTACTTC,CASSLEYRVETQYF
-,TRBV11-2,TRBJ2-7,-,TGTGCCAGCAGCCAAGCACCCTACGAGCAGTACTTC,CASSQAPYEQYF
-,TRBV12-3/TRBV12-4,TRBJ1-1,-,TGTGCCAGCAGTTTGGGGGCCCAGGCTAAAGCTTTCTTT,CASSLGAQAKAFF
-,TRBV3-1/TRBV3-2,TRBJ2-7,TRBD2,TGTGCCAGCAGCCAAGATCGGGATAGCGGGGCCCTCAAGCAGTACTTC,CASSQDRDSGALKQYF
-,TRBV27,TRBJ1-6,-,TGTGCCAGCAGACTCCTAAGAGGCCCAATAAACTATTCACCCCTCCACTTT,CASRLLRGPINYSPLHF
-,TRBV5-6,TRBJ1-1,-,TGTGCCAGCAGCTTGGCGCCCGTGAGTACTGAAGCTTTCTTT,CASSLAPVSTEAFF
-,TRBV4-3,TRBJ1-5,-,TGCGCCAGCAGCCAAGAACGAGGGCAGCCCCAGCATTTT,CASSQERGQPQHF
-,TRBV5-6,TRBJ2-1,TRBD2,TGTGCCAGCAGCCCGGGACTAGCGCCCGCCCATGAGCAGTTCTTC,CASSPGLAPAHEQFF
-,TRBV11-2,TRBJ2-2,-,TGTGCCAGCAGCTCCTGGGAGGTCGGGGAGCTGTTTTTT,CASSSWEVGELFF
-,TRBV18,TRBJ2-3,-,TGTGCCAGCTCACCGGGGGGTAGCACAGATACGCAGTATTTT,CASSPGGSTDTQYF
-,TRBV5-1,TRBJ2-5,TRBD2,TGCGCCAGCAGCTCTTGGACGACTAGCGGGGGAGAGACCCAGTACTTC,CASSSWTTSGGETQYF
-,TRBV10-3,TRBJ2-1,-,TGTGCCATCAATCAGGGGAATGAGCAGTTCTTC,CAINQGNEQFF
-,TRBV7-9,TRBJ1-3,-,TGTGCCAGCAGGGCCGTCCAGGGGGGAAACACCATATATTTT,CASRAVQGGNTIYF
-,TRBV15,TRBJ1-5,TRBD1,TGTGCCACCAGCAGAGCCCCGGGACAGGACCTTCAGCCCCAGCATTTT,CATSRAPGQDLQPQHF
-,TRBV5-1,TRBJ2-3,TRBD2,TGCGCCAGCATCTCCCGCCCGTGGTCGGGGGGGGCTGAAACGCAGTATTTT,CASISRPWSGGAETQYF
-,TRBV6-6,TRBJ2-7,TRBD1,TGTGCCAGCAGTTGGGGACAGGGGCAGACCTACGAGCAGTACTTC,CASSWGQGQTYEQYF
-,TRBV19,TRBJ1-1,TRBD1,TGTGCCAGTACCCTATTCCCGAGGGGGCGAACTGAAGCTTTCTTT,CASTLFPRGRTEAFF
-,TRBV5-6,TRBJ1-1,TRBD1,TGTGCCAGCAGGGGCGGGGACAGGGGGCTCTGGGATCAAGCTTTCTTT,CASRGGDRGLWDQAFF
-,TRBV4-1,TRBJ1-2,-,TGCGCCAGCAGCCAAGAGTGGGGCGTAGACTATGGCTACACCTTC,CASSQEWGVDYGYTF
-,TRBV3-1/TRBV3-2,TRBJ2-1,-,TGTGCCAGCAGCCAAAGGACAGGAGGGGTCGGCAATGAGCAGTTCTTC,CASSQRTGGVGNEQFF
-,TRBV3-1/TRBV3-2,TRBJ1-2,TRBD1,TGTGCCAGCAGCCGGACAGGGGCTAACTATGGCTACACCTTC,CASSRTGANYGYTF